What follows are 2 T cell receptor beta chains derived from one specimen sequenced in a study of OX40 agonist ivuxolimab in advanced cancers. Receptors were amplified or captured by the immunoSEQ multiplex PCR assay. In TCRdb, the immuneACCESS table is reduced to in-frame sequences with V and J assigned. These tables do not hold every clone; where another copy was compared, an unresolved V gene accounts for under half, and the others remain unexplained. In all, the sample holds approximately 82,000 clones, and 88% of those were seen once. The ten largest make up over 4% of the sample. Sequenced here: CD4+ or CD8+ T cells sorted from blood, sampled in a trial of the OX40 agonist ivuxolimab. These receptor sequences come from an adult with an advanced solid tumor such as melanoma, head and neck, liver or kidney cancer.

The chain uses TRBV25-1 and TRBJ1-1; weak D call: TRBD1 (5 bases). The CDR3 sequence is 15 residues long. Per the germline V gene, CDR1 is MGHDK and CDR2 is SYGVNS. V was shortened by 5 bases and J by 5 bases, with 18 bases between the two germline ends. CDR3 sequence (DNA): TGTGCCAGCAGTTCCCTCACCGGGGGTGAAACTGAAGCTTTCTTT. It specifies CASSSLTGGETEAFF.

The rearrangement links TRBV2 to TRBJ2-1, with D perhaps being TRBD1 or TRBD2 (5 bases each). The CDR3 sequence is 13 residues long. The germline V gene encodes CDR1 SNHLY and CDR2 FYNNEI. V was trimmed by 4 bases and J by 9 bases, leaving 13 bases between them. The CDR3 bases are TGTGCCAGCAGTGGGGACCGGGTCGGTGAGCAGTTCTTC. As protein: CASSGDRVGEQFF.